This T cell receptor (beta chain) was recovered during a study of Ad26.COV2.S vaccination and SARS-CoV-2 variants. Germline lookup yields CDR1 ENHRY and CDR2 SYGVKD. The length of the CDR3 is 13 residues. Deletions cut 5 bases from V and 3 bases from J, with 10 bases between. Using immunoSEQ multiplex PCR, the repertoire was profiled, and TCRdb retains in-frame clones only, with some absent. The sample lists around 300,000 clones, approximately 90% occurring once. The treatment here: 15 to 20 received Ad26.COV2.S at low or high dose, single or two shots; 5 received placebo; per-sample allocation not given. The samples were gathered on day 63 after the first injection of vaccine or placebo.

J is TRBJ1-2 and V is TRBV10-3; tentative D call: TRBD1 (6 bases). The sequence came from a person aged 18-65 years who received the Ad26.COV2.S COVID-19 vaccine or a placebo. The material sequenced was peripheral blood, taken in a trial of Ad26.COV2.S vaccine versus placebo. This CDR3 reads CAISPGEYYGYTF. CDR3 nucleotide sequence: TGTGCCATCAGTCCAGGGGAGTACTATGGCTACACCTTC.